These 31 T cell receptor beta chains share one sample of origin, sequenced in a study of shared clonotypes between healthy human individuals. Profiling relied on immunoSEQ multiplex PCR, and the TCRdb table lists in-frame clones only, not all of them. The sample comprises about half a million clones, roughly 80% of which are singletons, and about 12% rests with the top ten. Source material: PBMCs. The receptor source for this set is a woman aged 40 to 50 in good health. Some clones in this sample may be carry-over from other donors' samples.

This chain joins TRBV15 and TRBJ2-3, with D perhaps TRBD1 (7 bases). Germline V gives CDR1 LNHNV, CDR2 YYDKDF (reference sequence). The CDR3 extends over 15 amino acids. V shed 3 bases and J shed 0 bases, with 10 bases lying between them. CDR3 sequence: CATSSGGQSTDTQYF. The CDR3 bases are TGTGCCACCAGCAGCGGGGGACAGAGCACAGATACGCAGTATTTT.

The CDR3 is CASSPTNQGGGNQPQHF. The CDR3 nucleotides are TGTGCCAGCTCACCAACAAACCAGGGGGGCGGCAATCAGCCCCAGCATTTT. The chain is built from TRBV18 and TRBJ1-5; 7 bases line up with TRBD1. Per germline, CDR1 KGHSH and CDR2 LQKENI. Germline trimming cut 2 bases from V and 2 bases from J; bases unmatched to any gene: 9. This CDR3 comprises 17 residues.

The rearrangement joins TRBV5-1 to TRBJ2-1; D uncertain. Germline V CDR1 and CDR2: SGHRS, YFSETQ. V lost 0 bases to trimming and J lost 9 bases, with 7 bases between them. CDR3 size: 12 residues. The CDR3 sequence: CASSLVGREQFF. The DNA for the CDR3 is TGCGCCAGCAGCTTGGTAGGTCGTGAGCAGTTCTTC.

This chain joins TRBV5-1 and TRBJ2-2; 12 bases are a match to TRBD2. Germline V gene sequence: CDR1 SGHRS, CDR2 YFSETQ. The CDR3 covers 15 residues. Germline trimming cut 4 bases from V and 7 bases from J; bases unmatched to any gene: 5. The CDR3 region is CASSPSGRADGELFF. For the CDR3, the DNA is TGCGCCAGCAGCCCTAGCGGGAGGGCCGACGGGGAGCTGTTTTTT.

About this clone itself: A far larger clone is one nucleotide away, so this likely arose from a read error. This specimen includes other DNA sequences encoding the same CDR3. The chain employs TRBV6-6 and TRBJ1-1; possible D gene TRBD1, 5 bases. CDR3 length: 12 amino acids. Germline-derived CDR1 and CDR2 are MNHNY and SVGAGI (reference sequence). Trimming cost V 8 bases and J 5 bases, with 12 bases left between them. CDR3 DNA sequence: TGTGCCAGCCTTCTAGGGGTAACTGAAGCTTTCTTT. Its translation is CASLLGVTEAFF.

This chain uses TRBV4-3 with TRBJ1-3; D is ambiguous. The CDR3 is made up of 13 amino acids. Trimming removed 5 bases at V and 2 bases at J, with 7 bases between. Per germline, CDR1 LGHNA and CDR2 YSLEER. CDR3 nucleotides: TGCGCCAGCAGCAAAACAGCTGGAAACACCATATATTTT. Protein product: CASSKTAGNTIYF.

Worth noting for this clone: A far larger clone differs by one base, so this is likely a read error. The rearrangement joins TRBV29-1 to TRBJ1-2; D is perhaps TRBD1 (5 bases). Germline CDR1 reads SQVTM; CDR2 reads ANQGSEA. CDR3 length: 13 amino acids. Here the CDR3 reads CNVGVSGDYGYTF. The CDR3, as DNA: TGCAACGTGGGGGTTTCGGGCGACTATGGCTACACCTTC.

This chain links TRBV2 with TRBJ2-7; 9 positions match TRBD1. J was trimmed by 2 bases and V by 2 bases; bases with no gene match: 4. The CDR3 sequence is 15 residues long. Germline V CDR1 and CDR2: SNHLY, FYNNEI. The CDR3: CASSEIRTGAYEQYF. For the CDR3, the DNA is TGTGCCAGCAGTGAAATCAGGACAGGGGCCTACGAGCAGTACTTC.

The chain employs TRBV5-1 and TRBJ2-1; a possible D gene is TRBD1 (5 bases). Deletions cut 4 bases from V and 5 bases from J, with 10 bases between. Germline V lookup: CDR1 SGHRS, CDR2 YFSETQ. The CDR3 loop spans 13 amino acids. CDR3 region: CASSLDTNNEQFF. The CDR3 DNA is TGCGCCAGCAGCCTGGACACTAACAATGAGCAGTTCTTC.

Only a few counts were recorded for this clone. This rearrangement joins TRBV18 to TRBJ2-7, with D possibly being TRBD1 or TRBD2 (5 bases each). The CDR3 runs 13 residues. The germline V gene encodes CDR1 KGHSH and CDR2 LQKENI. Trimming pared 5 bases from V and 6 bases from J, leaving 14 bases between. CDR3 nucleotides: TGTGCCAGCTCAGTCACAGCAGGGACCGAGCAGTACTTC. It translates to CASSVTAGTEQYF.

The genes are TRBV11-2 and TRBJ1-4; 8 nucleotides align to TRBD1. CDR1 is SGHAT and CDR2 is FQNNGV in the germline V gene. V was pared by 3 bases and J by 8 bases, with 5 bases of the junction left unmatched. This CDR3 comprises 14 residues. The CDR3 loop reads CASSFQGAREKLFF. The CDR3, as DNA: TGTGCCAGCAGCTTTCAGGGGGCTAGGGAAAAACTGTTTTTT.

This chain joins TRBV7-8 and TRBJ2-1, with D possibly being TRBD2 (6 bases). This CDR3 region has 14 residues. Germline lookup yields CDR1 SGHVS and CDR2 FQNEAQ. The V and J ends lost 3 bases and 7 bases respectively, with 13 bases between them. The CDR3 region has the DNA TGTGCCAGCAGCTTGAGACTAGGGGCGAATGAGCAGTTCTTC. Amino acid sequence: CASSLRLGANEQFF.

This sequence joins TRBV19 and TRBJ2-3; D ambiguous. The CDR3 extends over 14 amino acids. CDR1 LNHDA and CDR2 SQIVND come from the germline V gene (reference sequence). V was clipped by 3 bases and J by 0 bases, with 7 bases between them. CDR3 amino acids: CASSMTPSTDTQYF. The CDR3 region has the DNA TGTGCCAGTAGTATGACTCCTAGCACAGATACGCAGTATTTT.

The chain uses TRBV5-5 and TRBJ1-5, with D maybe TRBD1 (6 bases). The CDR3 runs 16 residues. Germline assignment: CDR1 SGHKS and CDR2 YYEKEE (reference sequence). Trimming pared 5 bases from V and 3 bases from J, leaving 18 bases between. DNA for the CDR3: TGTGCCAGCAGTTCCCTTGTAGCAGGGGTCAATCAGCCCCAGCATTTT. Translating it yields CASSSLVAGVNQPQHF. The variable domain in full, completed from reference TRBV5-5 and TRBJ1-5, reads DAGVTQSPTHLIKTRGQQVTLRCSPISGHKSVSWYQQVLGQGPQFIFQYYEKEERGRGNFPDRFSARQFPNYSSELNVNALLLGDSALYLCASSSLVAGVNQPQHFGDGTRLSIL.

This clone was detected once. The chain uses TRBV2 and TRBJ2-1; D is possibly TRBD1 (5 bases). The germline CDR1 and CDR2 sequences are SNHLY and FYNNEI. Between the trimmed V and J ends, which lost 8 bases and 4 bases, there was a span of 9 bases. This CDR3 comprises 12 residues. The CDR3 DNA is TGTGCCAGCGTCCAGGGTTACAATGAGCAGTTCTTC. It is translated as CASVQGYNEQFF.

This clone was seen only once. This chain links TRBV18 with TRBJ2-1; 9 bases fit TRBD2. The germline V gene has CDR1 KGHSH and CDR2 LQKENI. There are 15 residues in the CDR3. V lost 6 bases to trimming and J lost 4 bases; unmatched junction nucleotides: 7. As DNA, the CDR3 is TGTGCCAGCTCCCCCCTAGCGGGAATATACAATGAGCAGTTCTTC. This codes for CASSPLAGIYNEQFF.

The chain joins TRBV6-1 to TRBJ1-5; D not resolved. The V end lost 1 base, the J end lost 4 bases, and 5 bases lay between the germline ends. In germline, CDR1 is MNHNS, CDR2 SASEGT. The CDR3 sequence is 13 residues long. This CDR3 reads CASSEERNQPQHF. The DNA of the CDR3 is TGTGCCAGCAGTGAAGAGCGGAATCAGCCCCAGCATTTT.

The V call is TRBV11-2, the J call TRBJ1-5; D is unresolved. V gave up 5 bases and J gave up 2 bases, with 13 bases separating them. Germline lookup yields CDR1 SGHAT and CDR2 FQNNGV. This CDR3 has 15 amino acids. The CDR3, as DNA: TGTGCCAGCAGCCAAGAGTTTTGGGGCAATCAGCCCCAGCATTTT. Translating it yields CASSQEFWGNQPQHF.

The chain recombines TRBV5-6 with TRBJ2-5, with TRBD1 as a possible D gene (6 bases). V lost 1 base, J lost 4 bases, and 14 bases lay in between. Germline CDR1 reads SGHDT; CDR2 reads YYEEEE. CDR3 size: 15 residues. The CDR3, as DNA: TGTGCCAGCAGCTTGTTAAGGGGGTACCGAGAGACCCAGTACTTC. This gives the protein CASSLLRGYRETQYF.

The genes are TRBV4-2 and TRBJ1-5, with 9 bases that match TRBD1. The germline V gene has CDR1 LGHNA and CDR2 YNFKEQ. The CDR3 runs 17 residues. The trim removed 5 bases at V and 5 bases at J, leaving 13 bases unmatched. CDR3 sequence: CASSLARTGEEDQPQHF. In DNA, the CDR3 is TGTGCCAGCAGCTTAGCCCGGACAGGGGAGGAGGATCAGCCCCAGCATTTT.

CDR3 in amino acids: CASSRQGPTGTDTQYF. The CDR3 DNA reads as TGTGCCAGCAGCCGCCAGGGCCCTACGGGCACAGATACGCAGTATTTT. This sequence joins TRBV11-2 and TRBJ2-3; D might be TRBD1 (5 bases). Looked up from germline, CDR1 is SGHAT and CDR2 is FQNNGV. The V end lost 5 bases, the J end lost 1 base, and 16 bases lay between the germline ends. This CDR3 is 16 amino acids long.

As DNA, the CDR3 is TGTGCCAGCAGGCGGACAGGGTTGTATGGCTACACCTTC. This gives the protein CASRRTGLYGYTF. The J gene is TRBJ1-2, the V gene TRBV27; 8 nucleotides agree with TRBD1. CDR3 length equals 13 residues. Germline V lookup: CDR1 MNHEY, CDR2 SMNVEV (reference sequence). The V segment lost 6 bases and the J segment 5 bases; nucleotides outside the gene matches: 5.

As concerns this clone: With only one base between it and a far larger clone, this is likely a read error. The chain combines TRBV4-3 with TRBJ2-7; TRBD2 agrees at 7 bases. Germline V gene lookup returns CDR1 LGHNA and CDR2 YSLEER. J was trimmed by 2 bases and V by 7 bases; bases with no gene match: 8. This CDR3 comprises 14 residues. The CDR3 DNA sequence: TGCGCCAGCAACCGAGGGAGCGGGGCCTACGAGCAGTACTTC. This codes for CASNRGSGAYEQYF.

The chain carries TRBV4-3 and TRBJ2-7; D call uncertain. The ends were cut back, 5 bases at V and 3 bases at J, with 14 bases in the middle. This CDR3 comprises 14 residues. Germline V gene data show CDR1 as LGHNA and CDR2 as YSLEER. The CDR3 coding sequence is TGCGCCAGCAGCTTCCAAGCCAGTAGCTACGAGCAGTACTTC. Encoded protein: CASSFQASSYEQYF.

Note on this clone: It differs at one base from a far larger clone, so likely a read error. The DNA of the CDR3 is TGTGCCAGCTGTTACGGACTAGCGGCGTGGAATGAGCAGTTCTTC. Residues: CASCYGLAAWNEQFF. The chain combines TRBV6-5 with TRBJ2-1; 10 bases match TRBD2. The germline gives CDR1 MNHEY, CDR2 SVGAGI. This CDR3 comprises 15 residues.

This chain joins TRBV5-4 and TRBJ2-2; 7 bases are shared with TRBD1. J was trimmed by 2 bases and V by 4 bases; bases with no gene match: 5. The CDR3 runs 15 residues. CDR1 is SGHNT, CDR2 YYREEE, per germline (reference sequence). CDR3 nucleotide sequence: TGTGCCAGCAGCCAAGGGGGCTCCAACACCGGGGAGCTGTTTTTT. Amino acid sequence: CASSQGGSNTGELFF.

The V call is TRBV7-2, the J call TRBJ2-1; no clear D. Germline CDR1 is SGHTA and CDR2 is FQGNSA. With 4 bases removed from V and 6 bases from J, the gap between germline ends came to 4 bases. The CDR3 has 11 residues. In nucleotides, the CDR3 is TGTGCCAGCAGCTCCAGCAATGAGCAGTTCTTC. Amino acid sequence: CASSSSNEQFF.

This sequence joins TRBV18 and TRBJ1-2; 7 bases align to TRBD1. Germline CDR1 is KGHSH and CDR2 is LQKENI. The ends lost 3 bases at V and 8 bases at J; junction bases unmatched: 6. CDR3 length: 13 residues. The CDR3 coding sequence is TGTGCCAGCTCACCGGAGGGGGCGAGCGGCTACACCTTC. This codes for CASSPEGASGYTF.

The table lists this clone with many counts. This same CDR3 is encoded by further DNA sequences in the sample. The chain combines TRBV29-1 with TRBJ1-1, with TRBD1 identical over 12 bases. The ends lost 6 bases at V and 2 bases at J; junction bases unmatched: 1. Germline V gives CDR1 SQVTM, CDR2 ANQGSEA. This CDR3 comprises 13 residues. CDR3: CSVGTGGNTEAFF. The CDR3 bases are TGCAGCGTGGGGACAGGGGGCAACACTGAAGCTTTCTTT.

The table lists this clone with a few counts. This rearrangement joins TRBV29-1 to TRBJ2-1, with 7 bases lining up with TRBD1. The germline CDR1 and CDR2 sequences are SQVTM and ANQGSEA. The ends lost 6 bases at V and 7 bases at J; junction bases unmatched: 12. The CDR3 covers 14 residues. The DNA for the CDR3 is TGCAGCGTCCCAGGGGGTCAGTTATGGAATGAGCAGTTCTTC. Its translation is CSVPGGQLWNEQFF.

The chain employs TRBV7-8 and TRBJ2-7, with TRBD2 identical over 8 bases. Trimming cost V 5 bases and J 3 bases; bases outside gene matches: 6. The germline V gene has CDR1 SGHVS and CDR2 FQNEAQ. The CDR3 extends over 14 amino acids. In DNA form, the CDR3 reads TGTGCCAGCAGCATGGGACTAGGTATCTACGAGCAGTACTTC. Protein: CASSMGLGIYEQYF.